This TCR beta chain appears in the sequencing data of a study of shared clonotypes between healthy human individuals. Each cell subset's genomic DNA was divided evenly among several immunoSEQ plates. Measured with immunoSEQ multiplex PCR; TCRdb has only the in-frame clones, and not every one. The sample contains about 2.1 million clones, under 95% of which appear only once. Trimming removed 6 bases from V and 5 bases from J, with 28 bases in between. The germline V gene has CDR1 LGHNA and CDR2 YSLEER. CDR3 size: 18 residues. CD45RO-negative cells were positively selected for CCR7, leaving out terminally differentiated effector memory CD45RA+ cells.

The rearrangement links TRBV4-3 to TRBJ1-2; the D gene is possibly TRBD1 (6 bases). This TCR came from a man between 18 and 35 years old in good health. Some clones in this sample may be carry-over from other donors' samples. Sequencing was carried out using naive CD8+ T cells from PBMCs. The CDR3 region is CASRPSNPGHGSKYGYTF. Written as DNA, the CDR3 is TGCGCCAGCAGACCCTCTAACCCGGGACACGGATCAAAGTATGGCTACACCTTC.